This T cell receptor (beta chain) was recorded in a study of CD8 T cells in Susac syndrome. Study as a whole: Within the group of sequenced Susac syndrome patients, six had active disease and about eight were in remission.

CDR3 length: 13 amino acids. Trimming cost V 3 bases and J 1 base, with 7 bases left between them. Germline V CDR1 and CDR2: KGHSH, LQKENI. Through negative isolation, CD4+ and CD8+ T cells were obtained, while TEMRA cells were enriched using FACS. Reverse transcription of roughly 0.45 to 1 ug RNA was carried out with random hexamers. Amplification of TCR beta CDR3 was carried out by immunoSEQ multiplex PCR, which covered 54 Vbeta and 13 Jbeta segments. TCRdb called the immunoSEQ multiplex PCR reads again in MiXCR, with one record for every CDR3 protein. The table shows over 150,000 distinct CDR3 sequences, with roughly 94% occurring only once.

The specimen was CD4+ T cells from PBMCs. The rearrangement joins TRBV18 to TRBJ2-7; TRBD2 might be the D (5 bases). The sequence came from a human donor with Susac syndrome. CDR3 in amino acids: CASSPRDSYEQYF. CDR3 DNA sequence: TGTGCCAGCTCACCCCGGGATTCCTACGAGCAGTACTTC.